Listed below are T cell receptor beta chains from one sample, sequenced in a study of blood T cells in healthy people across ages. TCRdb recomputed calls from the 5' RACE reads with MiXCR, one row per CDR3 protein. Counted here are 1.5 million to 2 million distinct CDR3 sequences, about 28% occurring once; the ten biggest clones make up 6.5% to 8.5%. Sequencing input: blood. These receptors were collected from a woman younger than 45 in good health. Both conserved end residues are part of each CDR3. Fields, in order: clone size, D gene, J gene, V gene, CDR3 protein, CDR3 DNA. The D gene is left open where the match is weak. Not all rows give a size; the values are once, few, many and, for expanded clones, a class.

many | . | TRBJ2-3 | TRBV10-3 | CATRMTDTQYF | TGTGCCACGAGAATGACAGATACGCAGTATTTT
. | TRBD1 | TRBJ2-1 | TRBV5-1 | CASGWTGATNYNGQFF | TGCGCCAGCGGATGGACAGGGGCGACTAACTACAATGGGCAGTTCTTC
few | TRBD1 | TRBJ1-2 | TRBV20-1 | CSADRASCGYTF | TGCAGTGCCGACAGGGCCTCCTGCGGCTACACCTTC
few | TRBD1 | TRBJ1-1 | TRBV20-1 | CSAKRQGDTEAFF | TGCAGTGCTAAGAGACAGGGGGACACTGAAGCTTTCTTT
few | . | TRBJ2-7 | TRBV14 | CASSQQTGLPGEQYF | TGTGCCAGCAGCCAGCAGACGGGACTCCCAGGCGAGCAGTACTTC
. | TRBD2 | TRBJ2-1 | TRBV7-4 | CASSLARASGRAQLNEQFF | TGTGCCAGCAGCTTAGCGAGGGCTAGCGGGAGGGCCCAACTCAATGAGCAGTTCTTC
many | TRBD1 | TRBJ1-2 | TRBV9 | CASSVGTGPNYGYTF | TGTGCCAGCAGCGTGGGGACAGGGCCCAACTATGGCTACACCTTC
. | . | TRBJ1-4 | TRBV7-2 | CASSPMWGTEKLFF | TGTGCCAGCAGCCCAATGTGGGGGACAGAAAAACTGTTTTTT
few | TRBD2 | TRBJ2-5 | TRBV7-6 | CASSVPASGQETQYF | TGTGCCAGCAGCGTGCCGGCTAGCGGCCAAGAGACCCAGTACTTC
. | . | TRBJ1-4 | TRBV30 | CAWSDTGTLGEKLFF | TGTGCCTGGAGTGACACCGGGACCCTCGGGGAAAAACTGTTTTTT
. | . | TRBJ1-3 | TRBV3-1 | CASSQEGTGRNTIYF | TGTGCCAGCAGCCAAGAAGGAACAGGGAGAAACACCATATATTTT
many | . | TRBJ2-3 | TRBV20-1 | CSARVSGSTDTQYF | TGCAGTGCTAGGGTTAGCGGTAGCACAGATACGCAGTATTTT
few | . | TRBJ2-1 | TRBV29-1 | CSVGGAPRFASNEQFF | TGCAGCGTTGGTGGGGCCCCCCGGTTCGCGAGCAATGAGCAGTTCTTC
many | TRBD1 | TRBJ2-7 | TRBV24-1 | CATSDPTGFNEQYF | TGTGCCACCAGTGACCCGACAGGGTTCAACGAGCAGTACTTC
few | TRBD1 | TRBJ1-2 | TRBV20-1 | CSAGDSGGYGYTF | TGCAGTGCTGGGGACAGCGGGGGCTATGGCTACACCTTC
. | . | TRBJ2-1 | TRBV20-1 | CSVRDLKSEDEQFF | TGCAGTGTTAGAGATCTTAAGTCGGAGGATGAGCAGTTCTTC
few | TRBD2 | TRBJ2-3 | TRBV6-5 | CASSYSSLAGGGGTQYF | TGTGCCAGCAGTTACTCTTCCCTAGCGGGGGGAGGAGGTACGCAGTATTTT
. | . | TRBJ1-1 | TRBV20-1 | CSAAQGGGLNTEAFF | TGCAGTGCTGCCCAAGGGGGGGGATTAAACACTGAAGCTTTCTTT
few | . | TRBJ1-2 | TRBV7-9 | CASSLELGPNYGYTF | TGTGCCAGCAGCTTAGAGCTGGGTCCTAACTATGGCTACACCTTC
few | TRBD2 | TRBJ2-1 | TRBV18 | CASSPRQRERNEQFF | TGTGCCAGCTCACCCCGGCAGCGGGAGAGGAATGAGCAGTTCTTC
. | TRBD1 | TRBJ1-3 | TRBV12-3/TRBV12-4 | CASTLQGQGNTIYF | TGTGCCAGCACCCTACAGGGGCAAGGAAACACCATATATTTT
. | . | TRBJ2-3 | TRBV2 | CASSRDSITDTQYF | TGTGCCAGCAGCCGGGACTCCATCACAGATACGCAGTATTTT
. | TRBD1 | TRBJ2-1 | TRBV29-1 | CSAEPRDRYNEQFF | TGCAGCGCCGAACCTCGGGACAGATACAATGAGCAGTTCTTC
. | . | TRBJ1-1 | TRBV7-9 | CASSPLGWTEAFF | TGTGCCAGCAGCCCTCTTGGGTGGACTGAAGCTTTCTTT
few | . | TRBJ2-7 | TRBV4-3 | CASSQGIGTSYEQYF | TGCGCCAGCAGCCAAGGAATTGGGACCTCCTACGAGCAGTACTTC
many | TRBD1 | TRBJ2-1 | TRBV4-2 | CASSQAGQGALDEQFF | TGTGCCAGCAGCCAGGCAGGACAGGGGGCTTTAGATGAGCAGTTCTTC
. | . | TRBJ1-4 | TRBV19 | CASSIPKAYGNEKLFF | TGTGCCAGTAGTATCCCAAAAGCTTACGGGAACGAAAAACTGTTTTTT
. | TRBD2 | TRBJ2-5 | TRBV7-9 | CASSSGGGAGETQYF | TGTGCCAGCAGCTCCGGGGGGGGGGCAGGAGAGACCCAGTACTTC
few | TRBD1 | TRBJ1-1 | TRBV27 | CASSYPGQGVTEAFF | TGTGCCAGCAGTTACCCAGGACAGGGTGTCACTGAAGCTTTCTTT
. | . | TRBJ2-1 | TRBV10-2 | CASSDRINEQFF | TGCGCCAGCAGTGACAGGATCAATGAGCAGTTCTTC
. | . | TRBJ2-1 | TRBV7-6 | CASSLAGGLLSYNEQCF | TGTGCCAGCAGCTTAGCAGGGGGACTCCTCTCCTACAATGAGCAGTGCTTC
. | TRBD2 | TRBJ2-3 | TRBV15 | CATSRDREGTQYF | TGTGCCACCAGCAGAGACAGGGAGGGTACGCAGTATTTT
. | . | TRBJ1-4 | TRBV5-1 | CASGLGEANEKLFF | TGCGCCAGCGGGTTGGGCGAGGCTAATGAAAAACTGTTTTTT
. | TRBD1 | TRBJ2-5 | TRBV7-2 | CASSLNPGTAAQYF | TGTGCCAGCAGCCTAAACCCCGGGACAGCGGCCCAGTACTTC
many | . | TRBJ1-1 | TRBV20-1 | CSARPLQGDTEAFF | TGCAGTGCTAGACCTCTACAGGGAGATACTGAAGCTTTCTTT
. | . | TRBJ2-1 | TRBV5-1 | CASSLGSRSYNGQFF | TGCGCCAGCAGCTTGGGTTCCAGGAGCTACAATGGGCAGTTCTTC
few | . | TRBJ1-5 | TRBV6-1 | CASSSARVQPQHF | TGTGCCAGCAGTTCCGCACGGGTTCAGCCCCAGCATTTT
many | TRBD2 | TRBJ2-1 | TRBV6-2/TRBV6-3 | CASSRLAGGNEQFF | TGTGCCAGCAGCCGGCTAGCGGGGGGCAATGAGCAGTTCTTC
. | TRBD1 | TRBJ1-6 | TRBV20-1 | CSAWTGPNSPLHF | TGCAGTGCTTGGACAGGGCCTAATTCACCCCTCCACTTT
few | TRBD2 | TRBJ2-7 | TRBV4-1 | CASSHPGTSGSYEQYF | TGCGCCAGCAGCCATCCGGGGACTAGCGGATCCTACGAGCAGTACTTC
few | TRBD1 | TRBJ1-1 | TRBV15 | CATSISGTGDAEAFF | TGTGCCACCAGCATCTCCGGGACAGGGGACGCTGAAGCTTTCTTT
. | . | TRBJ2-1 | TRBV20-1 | CSACPRALNNEQFF | TGCAGTGCGTGCCCTCGGGCCCTTAACAATGAGCAGTTCTTC
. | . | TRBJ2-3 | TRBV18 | CASPLSSAADTQYF | TGTGCCAGCCCACTCAGTAGTGCGGCAGATACGCAGTATTTT
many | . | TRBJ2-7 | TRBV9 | CASSSRWDDYEQYF | TGTGCCAGCAGCTCGAGATGGGATGACTACGAGCAGTACTTC
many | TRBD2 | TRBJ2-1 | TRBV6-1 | CASTVAGSLSYNEQFF | TGTGCCAGCACTGTAGCGGGGTCGCTCTCCTACAATGAGCAGTTCTTC
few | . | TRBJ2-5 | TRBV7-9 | CASSWTGKQETQYF | TGTGCCAGCAGCTGGACTGGGAAACAAGAGACCCAGTACTTC
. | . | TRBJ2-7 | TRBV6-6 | CASSYDPGVPYEQYF | TGTGCCAGCAGTTACGACCCGGGGGTGCCCTACGAGCAGTACTTC
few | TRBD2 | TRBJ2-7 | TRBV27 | CASRAGGGEQYF | TGTGCCAGCAGGGCGGGGGGAGGTGAGCAGTACTTC
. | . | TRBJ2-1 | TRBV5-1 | CASVEDSSSSYNEQFF | TGCGCCAGCGTCGAGGACTCCTCGAGCTCCTACAATGAGCAGTTCTTC
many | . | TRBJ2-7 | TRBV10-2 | CASSRTAESYEQYF | TGCGCCAGCAGTCGGACAGCCGAATCCTACGAGCAGTACTTC